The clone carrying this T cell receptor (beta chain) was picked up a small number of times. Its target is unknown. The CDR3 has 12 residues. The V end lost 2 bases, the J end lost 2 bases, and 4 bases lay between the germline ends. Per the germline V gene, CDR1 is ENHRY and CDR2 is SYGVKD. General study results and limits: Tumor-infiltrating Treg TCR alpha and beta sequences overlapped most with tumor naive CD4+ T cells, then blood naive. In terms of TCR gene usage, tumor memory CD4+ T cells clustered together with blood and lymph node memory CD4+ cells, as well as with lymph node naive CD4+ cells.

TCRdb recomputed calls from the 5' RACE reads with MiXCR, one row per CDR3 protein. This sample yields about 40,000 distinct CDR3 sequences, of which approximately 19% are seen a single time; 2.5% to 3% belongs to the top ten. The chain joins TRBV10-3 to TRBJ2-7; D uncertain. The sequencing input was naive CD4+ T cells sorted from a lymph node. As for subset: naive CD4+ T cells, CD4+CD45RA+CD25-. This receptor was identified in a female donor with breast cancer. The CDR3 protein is CAISEDTYEQYF. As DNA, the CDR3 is TGTGCCATCAGTGAGGACACCTACGAGCAGTACTTC.